This T cell receptor beta chain was identified in a study of CD8 T cells in ankylosing spondylitis. General study points: Disease-linked clones were reportedly significantly enriched in matched ankylosing spondylitis synovial fluid.

Germline-derived CDR1 and CDR2 are SGHNT and YYREEE (reference sequence). The CDR3 covers 16 residues. V was trimmed by 3 bases and J by 3 bases, leaving 17 bases between them. This clonotype came up many times. Antigen unknown. TCRdb reprocessed the 5' RACE reads via MiXCR and lists one record per CDR3 protein. The table records tens of thousands of distinct CDR3 sequences, 6% of them present only once. This chain links TRBV5-4 with TRBJ2-3; either TRBD1 or TRBD2 may supply D (7 bases each). Sequencing input: blood, either unsorted or a sorted T cell fraction (not recorded which). The origin of this receptor is a male donor with ankylosing spondylitis or in good health (not recorded which). CDR3 in DNA: TGTGCCAGCAGCTCGGGAGGTCAGGGGGTTACAGATACGCAGTATTTT. This encodes CASSSGGQGVTDTQYF.